This T cell receptor (beta chain) comes out of a study of T cells in Graves' hyperthyroidism and ophthalmopathy. Findings and limits, study-wide: Ophthalmopathy was identified by the model a median 6.5 months ahead of onset.

Lactation, pregnancy, other autoimmune disease or uncontrolled infection excluded patients. Amplified TCR beta CDR3 regions derived from RNA transcripts. The primer set for the first-round RT-PCR of the TCR CDR3 was HTBI. TCRdb called the multiplex PCR reads again in MiXCR, with one record for every CDR3 protein. The repertoire holds more than 300,000 distinct CDR3 sequences, more than 12% seen once, with 20% in the top ten. This clonotype was detected many times. Antigen specificity is unknown. With 2 bases removed from V and 0 bases from J, the gap between germline ends came to 23 bases. Germline CDR1 and CDR2: DFQATT and SNEGSKA (reference sequence). The CDR3 extends over 19 amino acids.

This sequence joins TRBV20-1 and TRBJ1-5, with a tentative D call TRBD1 (6 bases). The receptor comes from a woman in her thirties with Graves' ophthalmopathy. Sequenced sample: blood. CDR3 sequence reads: CSARLPGGRERNSNQPQHF. The CDR3 DNA reads TGCAGTGCTAGACTTCCCGGGGGGCGAGAAAGAAATAGCAATCAGCCCCAGCATTTT.